This T cell receptor (beta chain) was found in a study of shared clonotypes between healthy human individuals. Study summary: Donor ages ranged 18 to 49 years: two women, a few men. Study-wide points: Generation probability values for non-shared clonotypes were lower than those for clonotypes shared by all four donors.

CD4+ cells yielded CD45RA+ naive and CD45RA-negative memory subsets. Germline assignment: CDR1 LNHDA and CDR2 SQIVND (reference sequence). With 3 bases removed from V and 0 bases from J, the gap between germline ends came to 12 bases. CDR3 length: 16 amino acids. The count of this clone is one. Its antigen is not identified. Original analysis: Junction-only immunoSEQ data arrived without quality scores, meaning filtering differed. Generated by immunoSEQ multiplex PCR, the TCRdb table keeps only in-frame clones and is missing some. That table furnishes V, J and clone size, whereas the DNA furnished D and trimming. The table has 550,000 to 850,000 clones, roughly 72% seen once.

The sequenced sample consisted of memory CD4+ T cells sorted from blood. Subset denoted: CD45RA-negative fraction. The V gene is TRBV19, the J gene TRBJ1-3; D is ambiguous. The origin of this receptor is a young woman in good health. The CDR3 loop reads CASSIGLLASGNTIYF. In nucleotides, the CDR3 is TGTGCCAGTAGTATTGGCCTGTTAGCCTCTGGAAACACCATATATTTT.